This is a list of T cell receptor beta chains from one sample in a study of cytomegalovirus exposure and HLA in healthy donors. Sequencing was performed with immunoSEQ multiplex PCR; in TCRdb, only in-frame clones are kept and a portion is missing. The sample has 180,000 or so clones; roughly three quarters are singletons. Sequenced: PBMCs. The receptor source for this set is a male donor in good health and CMV-seronegative. Each CDR3 is given with its conserved first and last residue. D genes are given only for firm matches. Clone size, where shown, is once, few, many, or a class for clones that have expanded.

length,D,V,J,size,DNA,CDR3
14,.,TRBV5-4,TRBJ2-7,.,TGTGCCAGCAGCTTGGAAGAGGGCAGGTACGAGCAGTACTTC,CASSLEEGRYEQYF
15,TRBD1,TRBV30,TRBJ1-5,.,TGTGCCTGTGGACAGGGGGCGAGTAGCAATCAGCCCCAGCATTTT,CACGQGASSNQPQHF
15,.,TRBV15,TRBJ1-5,.,TGTGCCACCAGCAGAGAGGGGGGGGAGAATCAGCCCCAGCATTTT,CATSREGGENQPQHF
13,TRBD1,TRBV28,TRBJ2-2,.,TGTGCCGGGGGACAGGGCTCCACCGGGGAGCTGTTTTTT,CAGGQGSTGELFF
14,TRBD1,TRBV27,TRBJ2-4,.,TGTGCCAGCAGTCTGGGAACTACAGGGGCCCGAGTTTACTTC,CASSLGTTGARVYF
14,.,TRBV19,TRBJ1-3,.,TGTGCCAGTAGTACCCAGGGTACTGGAAACACCATATATTTT,CASSTQGTGNTIYF
13,TRBD1,TRBV4-1,TRBJ1-2,.,TGCGCCAGCAGCCAGGGGACAGGGGAAGGCTACACCTTC,CASSQGTGEGYTF
16,TRBD1,TRBV7-8,TRBJ2-1,.,TGTGCCAGCAGTTCACCGATTGACAGGGTCTACAATGAGCAGTTCTTC,CASSSPIDRVYNEQFF
15,.,TRBV19,TRBJ2-4,.,TGTGCCAGTAGTACAGACGCGGTTGCCAAAAACATTCAGTACTTC,CASSTDAVAKNIQYF
15,TRBD1,TRBV11-2,TRBJ1-1,.,TGTGCCAGCAGCATAGGACAGGGGCTGAACACTGAAGCTTTCTTT,CASSIGQGLNTEAFF
16,TRBD1,TRBV5-8,TRBJ2-5,.,TGTGCCAGCAGCCCATGGACAGGGGGTCGTAAAGAGACCCAGTACTTC,CASSPWTGGRKETQYF
15,TRBD2,TRBV19,TRBJ2-1,.,TGTGCCAGTAGCCGGACGTCTGGACTAGCTGATGAGCAGTTCTTC,CASSRTSGLADEQFF
14,TRBD1,TRBV15,TRBJ1-2,.,TGTGCCACCAGCATTGGACAGGGGGCGGATGGCTACACCTTC,CATSIGQGADGYTF
15,.,TRBV30,TRBJ1-6,.,TGTGCCTGGAGTTCCTCAGGGCTTTATAATTCACCCCTCCACTTT,CAWSSSGLYNSPLHF
12,.,TRBV21-1,TRBJ1-2,.,TGTGCCAGCATCGCCAGGGTGCTTGGCTACACCTTC,CASIARVLGYTF
17,.,TRBV12-5,TRBJ2-1,.,TGTGCTAGTGGTTCGTCACTAGCTCCCACGCGGGCAAATGAGCAGTTCTTC,CASGSSLAPTRANEQFF
14,.,TRBV19,TRBJ1-1,.,TGTGCCAGTAGTATAGGGGGCATGAACACTGAAGCTTTCTTT,CASSIGGMNTEAFF
12,TRBD2,TRBV6-5,TRBJ2-7,few,TGTGCCAGCAGTGGGAGGGACTTAGCCTACGACTTC,CASSGRDLAYDF
14,.,TRBV12-5,TRBJ2-1,few,TGTGCTAGTGGTACCACGGGACTCTACAATGAGCAGTTCTTC,CASGTTGLYNEQFF
12,.,TRBV29-1,TRBJ2-2,.,TGCAGCGTGCGGAGAAACACCGGGGAGCTGTTTTTT,CSVRRNTGELFF
13,.,TRBV18,TRBJ1-5,few,TGTGCCAGCTCCCTGGGCAGCAATCAGCCCCAGCATTTT,CASSLGSNQPQHF
16,TRBD2,TRBV7-8,TRBJ2-2,.,TGTGCCAGCAGCTTAGGGCTAGCGGGATACACCGGGGAGCTGTTTTTT,CASSLGLAGYTGELFF
14,.,TRBV27,TRBJ1-6,.,TGTGCCAGCAGTTTAGGAGTGCGAAATTCACCCCTCCACTTT,CASSLGVRNSPLHF
15,TRBD1,TRBV5-4,TRBJ2-3,.,TGTGCCAGCGCCGACAGGGGACTCAATACAGATACGCAGTATTTT,CASADRGLNTDTQYF
14,TRBD2,TRBV19,TRBJ2-1,.,TGTGCCAGTAGTACTGGGACTAGCGGCATCGAGCAGTTCTTC,CASSTGTSGIEQFF
16,TRBD2,TRBV30,TRBJ2-1,.,TGTGCCTGGCGCGGGGTAGCGGGGGCGAACTACAATGAGCAGTTCTTC,CAWRGVAGANYNEQFF
14,.,TRBV4-2,TRBJ2-7,.,TGTGCCAGCAGCCAAGACCCACTCCTCCACGAGCAGTACTTC,CASSQDPLLHEQYF
15,TRBD2,TRBV28,TRBJ2-3,.,TGTGCCAGCAGTCGTAGGACTAGCGTTGGAGATACGCAGTATTTT,CASSRRTSVGDTQYF
15,.,TRBV5-1,TRBJ1-5,.,TGCGTCAGCAGCTTGGCGGGATATAGCAATCAGCCCCAGCATTTT,CVSSLAGYSNQPQHF
17,.,TRBV9,TRBJ2-4,.,TGTGCCAGCAGCCCCCCGGGGGAGGAGGGGCCCAAAAACATTCAGTACTTC,CASSPPGEEGPKNIQYF
14,TRBD2,TRBV2,TRBJ2-1,.,TGTGCCACCTCGACTCCTAGCGGGGGAGGTGAGCAGTTCTTC,CATSTPSGGGEQFF
15,TRBD1,TRBV6-5,TRBJ1-6,.,TGTGCCAGCAGTTACCGGCAGGGGGAAAATTCACCCCTCCACTTT,CASSYRQGENSPLHF
13,.,TRBV7-3,TRBJ1-1,.,TGTGCCAGCAGCTTAACTCAGAACACTGAAGCTTTCTTT,CASSLTQNTEAFF
15,TRBD1,TRBV4-1,TRBJ2-2,.,TGCGCCAGCAGCCAAGGACAGGGGAGGACCGGGGAGCTGTTTTTT,CASSQGQGRTGELFF
14,TRBD1,TRBV10-3,TRBJ1-2,few,TGTGCCATCAGTTACAGGGGGGAGAACTATGGCTACACCTTC,CAISYRGENYGYTF
17,TRBD1,TRBV19,TRBJ1-5,.,TGTGCCAGTAGTATACGGGACAGGGGATATAGCAATCAGCCCCAACATTTT,CASSIRDRGYSNQPQHF
15,.,TRBV6-1,TRBJ1-5,once,TGTGCCAGCAGTTTCGGCCAGGGAAGCAATCAGCCCCAGCATTTT,CASSFGQGSNQPQHF
14,.,TRBV29-1,TRBJ1-4,.,TGCAGCGCGGGAGGGGGGGAAACTAATGAAAAACTGTTTTTT,CSAGGGETNEKLFF
14,.,TRBV6-5,TRBJ1-2,.,TGTGCCAGCAGTTACTCATCCGTAAACTATGGCTACACCTTC,CASSYSSVNYGYTF
11,.,TRBV10-2,TRBJ2-3,.,TGCGCCAGCAGTAGGGGGGATACGCAGTATTTT,CASSRGDTQYF
13,.,TRBV6-1,TRBJ1-2,.,TGTGCCAGCACTGTACAGGCGAACTATGGCTACACCTTC,CASTVQANYGYTF
12,.,TRBV7-2,TRBJ2-2,.,TGTGCCAGCGGGCGGAGGGCCGGGGAGCTGTTTTTT,CASGRRAGELFF
16,.,TRBV7-3,TRBJ1-6,few,TGTGCCAGCAGCTTGAACAGCAGGGCGTTTAATTCACCCCTCCACTTT,CASSLNSRAFNSPLHF
16,.,TRBV28,TRBJ2-7,.,TGTGCCAGCAGTTTCAACTTCAGGGGTACTTCACGCGAGCAGTACTTC,CASSFNFRGTSREQYF
12,.,TRBV30,TRBJ1-1,.,TGTGCCTGGAGTGAAACGGGGACTGAAGCTTTCTTT,CAWSETGTEAFF
15,.,TRBV2,TRBJ1-6,.,TGTGCCAGCAACCCACGGGGGGCGGGTAGATCACCCCTCCACTTT,CASNPRGAGRSPLHF
14,TRBD1,TRBV19,TRBJ1-5,.,TGTGCCAGTAGCCTGACAGGGAGCAATCAGCCCCAGCATTTT,CASSLTGSNQPQHF
15,TRBD1,TRBV6-6,TRBJ2-2,.,TGTGCCAGTGCTATCGGACAGGGCGGAACCGGGGAGCTGTTTTTT,CASAIGQGGTGELFF
13,.,TRBV2,TRBJ2-1,.,TGTGCCAGCAGTCGACTGCCCGGTGGTGAGCAGTTCTTC,CASSRLPGGEQFF
17,TRBD2,TRBV28,TRBJ2-1,.,TGTGCCAGCAGTGGAAAGCTAGCGGGATCCTCCTACAATGAGCAGTTCTTC,CASSGKLAGSSYNEQFF
16,TRBD1,TRBV5-1,TRBJ2-4,.,TGCGCCAGCAGCCAAATACCGGGACAGGGGGGAAACATTCAGTACTTC,CASSQIPGQGGNIQYF
14,.,TRBV19,TRBJ2-7,few,TGTGCCAGTAGTACTTCCGGGAACTCCTACGAGCAGTACTTC,CASSTSGNSYEQYF
13,.,TRBV6-6,TRBJ1-2,.,TGTGCCAGCAGTTTTCAACAGGGAAGGGGCTACACCTTC,CASSFQQGRGYTF
15,TRBD2,TRBV4-1,TRBJ2-7,once,TGCGCCAGCAGCCTCGCCCCGGGGGGGGACTACGAGCAGTACTTC,CASSLAPGGDYEQYF